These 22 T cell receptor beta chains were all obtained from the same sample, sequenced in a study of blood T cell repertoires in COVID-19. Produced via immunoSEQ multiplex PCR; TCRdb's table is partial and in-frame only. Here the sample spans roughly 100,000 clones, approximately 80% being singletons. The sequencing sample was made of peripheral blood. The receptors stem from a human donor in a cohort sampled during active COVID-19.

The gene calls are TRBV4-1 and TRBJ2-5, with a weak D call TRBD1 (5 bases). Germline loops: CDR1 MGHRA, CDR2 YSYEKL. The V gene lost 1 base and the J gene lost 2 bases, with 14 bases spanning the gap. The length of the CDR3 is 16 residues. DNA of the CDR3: TGCGCCAGCAGCCAAGGGTTCCTCGACAGTCAAGAGACCCAGTACTTC. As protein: CASSQGFLDSQETQYF.

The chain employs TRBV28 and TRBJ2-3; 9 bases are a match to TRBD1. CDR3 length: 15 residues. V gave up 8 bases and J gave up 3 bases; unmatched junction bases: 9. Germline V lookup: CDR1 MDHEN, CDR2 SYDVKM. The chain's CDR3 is CASGDSGQGTDTQYF. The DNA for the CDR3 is TGTGCCAGCGGGGATTCGGGACAGGGTACAGATACGCAGTATTTT.

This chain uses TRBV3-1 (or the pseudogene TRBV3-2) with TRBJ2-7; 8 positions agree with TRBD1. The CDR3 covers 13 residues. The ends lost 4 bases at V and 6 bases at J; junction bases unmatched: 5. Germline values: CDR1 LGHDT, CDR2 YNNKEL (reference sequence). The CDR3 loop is CASSRIQGGEQYF. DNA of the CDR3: TGTGCCAGCAGCCGTATACAGGGGGGCGAGCAGTACTTC.

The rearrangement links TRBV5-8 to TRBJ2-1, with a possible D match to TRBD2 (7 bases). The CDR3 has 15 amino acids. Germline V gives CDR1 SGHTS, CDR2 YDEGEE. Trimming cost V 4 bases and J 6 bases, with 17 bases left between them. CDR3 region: CASSPQGGGSNEQFF. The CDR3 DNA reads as TGTGCCAGCAGCCCGCAGGGCGGGGGCAGCAATGAGCAGTTCTTC. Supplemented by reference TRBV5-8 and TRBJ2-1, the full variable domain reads EAGVTQSPTHLIKTRGQQATLRCSPISGHTSVYWYQQALGLGLQFLLWYDEGEERNRGNFPPRFSGRQFPNYSSELNVNALELEDSALYLCASSPQGGGSNEQFFGPGTRLTVL.

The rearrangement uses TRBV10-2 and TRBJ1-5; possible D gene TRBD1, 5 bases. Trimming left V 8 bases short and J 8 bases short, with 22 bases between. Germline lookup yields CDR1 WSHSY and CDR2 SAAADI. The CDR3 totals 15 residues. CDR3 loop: CASSGAGRPQEPQHF. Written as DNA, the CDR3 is TGCGCCAGCTCTGGGGCGGGACGGCCACAAGAGCCCCAGCATTTT.

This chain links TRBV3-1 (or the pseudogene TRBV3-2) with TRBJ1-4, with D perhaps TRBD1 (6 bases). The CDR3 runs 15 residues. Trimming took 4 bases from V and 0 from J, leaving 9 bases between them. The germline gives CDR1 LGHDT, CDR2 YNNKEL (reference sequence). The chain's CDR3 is CASSLRGATNEKLFF. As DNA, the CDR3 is TGTGCCAGCAGCCTCAGGGGTGCAACTAATGAAAAACTGTTTTTT.

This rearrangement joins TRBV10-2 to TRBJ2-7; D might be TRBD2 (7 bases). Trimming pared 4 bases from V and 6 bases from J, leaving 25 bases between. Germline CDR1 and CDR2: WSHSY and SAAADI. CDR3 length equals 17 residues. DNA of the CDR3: TGCGCCAGCAGTGCCCCGAGGGGGGGCAGCCCTTTGGGCGAGCAGTACTTC. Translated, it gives CASSAPRGGSPLGEQYF.

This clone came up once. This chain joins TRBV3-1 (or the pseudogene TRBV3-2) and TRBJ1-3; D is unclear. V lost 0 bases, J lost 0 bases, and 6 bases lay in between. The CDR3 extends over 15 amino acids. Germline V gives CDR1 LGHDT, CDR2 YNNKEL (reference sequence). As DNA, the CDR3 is TGTGCCAGCAGCCAAGACCAGAACTCTGGAAACACCATATATTTT. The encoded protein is CASSQDQNSGNTIYF.

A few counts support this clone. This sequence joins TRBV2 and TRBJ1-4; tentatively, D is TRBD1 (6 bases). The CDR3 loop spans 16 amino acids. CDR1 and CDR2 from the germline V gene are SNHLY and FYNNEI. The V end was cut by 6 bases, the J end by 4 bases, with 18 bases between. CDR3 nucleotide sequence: TGTGCCAGCAGAGATACAGGGTTGGCGTATAATGAAAAACTGTTTTTT. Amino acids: CASRDTGLAYNEKLFF.

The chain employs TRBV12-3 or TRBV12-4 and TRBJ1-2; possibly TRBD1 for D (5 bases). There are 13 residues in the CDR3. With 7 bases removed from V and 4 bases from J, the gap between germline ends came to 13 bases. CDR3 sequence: CASTWGVSYGYTF. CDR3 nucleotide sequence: TGTGCCAGCACCTGGGGGGTTTCCTATGGCTACACCTTC.

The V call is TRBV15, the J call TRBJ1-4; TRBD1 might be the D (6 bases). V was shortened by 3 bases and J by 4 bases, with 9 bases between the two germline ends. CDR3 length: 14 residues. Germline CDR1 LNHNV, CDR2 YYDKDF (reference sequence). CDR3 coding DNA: TGTGCCACCAGCAGTCGGACAGTTAATGAAAAACTGTTTTTT. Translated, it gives CATSSRTVNEKLFF.

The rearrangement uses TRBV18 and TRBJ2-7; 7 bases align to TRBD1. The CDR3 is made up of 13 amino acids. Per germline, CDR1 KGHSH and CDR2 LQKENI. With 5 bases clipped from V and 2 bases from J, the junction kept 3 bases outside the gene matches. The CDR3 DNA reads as TGTGCCAGCTCAACCGGGACAGCCTACGAGCAGTACTTC. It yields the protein CASSTGTAYEQYF.

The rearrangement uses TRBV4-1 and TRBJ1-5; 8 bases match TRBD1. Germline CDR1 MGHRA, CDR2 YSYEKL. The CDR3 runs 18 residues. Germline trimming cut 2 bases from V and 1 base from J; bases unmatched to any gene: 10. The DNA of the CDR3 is TGCGCCAGCAGCCAATCCCCGACAGGGGTGGGAAGCAATCAGCCCCAGCATTTT. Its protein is CASSQSPTGVGSNQPQHF.

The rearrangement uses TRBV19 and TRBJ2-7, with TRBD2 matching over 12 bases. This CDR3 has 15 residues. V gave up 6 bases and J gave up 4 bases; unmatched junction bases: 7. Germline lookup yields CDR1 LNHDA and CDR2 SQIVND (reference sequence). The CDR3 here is CASRRGTSGLYEQYF. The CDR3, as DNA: TGTGCCAGTAGAAGAGGGACTAGCGGGTTGTACGAGCAGTACTTC.

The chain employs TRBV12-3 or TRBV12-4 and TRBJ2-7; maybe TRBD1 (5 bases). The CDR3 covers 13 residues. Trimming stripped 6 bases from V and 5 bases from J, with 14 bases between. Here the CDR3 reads CASSRRQTDEQYF. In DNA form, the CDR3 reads TGTGCCAGCAGCCGCCGACAGACCGACGAGCAGTACTTC.

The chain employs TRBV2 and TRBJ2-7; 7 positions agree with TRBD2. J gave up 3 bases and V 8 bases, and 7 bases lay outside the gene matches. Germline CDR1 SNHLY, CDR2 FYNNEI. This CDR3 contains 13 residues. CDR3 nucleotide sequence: TGTGCCAGCGCTAGCGGAGCTAACTACGAGCAGTACTTC. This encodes CASASGANYEQYF.

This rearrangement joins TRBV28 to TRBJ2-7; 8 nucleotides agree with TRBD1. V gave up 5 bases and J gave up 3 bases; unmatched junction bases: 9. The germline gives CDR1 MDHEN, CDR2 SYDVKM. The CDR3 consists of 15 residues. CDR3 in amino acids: CASSRQGAGDYEQYF. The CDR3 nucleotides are TGTGCCAGCAGTCGCCAGGGGGCAGGGGACTACGAGCAGTACTTC.

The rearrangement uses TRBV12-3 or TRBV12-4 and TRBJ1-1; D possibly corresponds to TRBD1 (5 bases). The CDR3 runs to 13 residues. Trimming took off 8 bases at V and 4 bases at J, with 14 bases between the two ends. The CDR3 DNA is TGTGCCAGCGGTTCTACGGGGGGCACTGAAGCTTTCTTT. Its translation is CASGSTGGTEAFF.

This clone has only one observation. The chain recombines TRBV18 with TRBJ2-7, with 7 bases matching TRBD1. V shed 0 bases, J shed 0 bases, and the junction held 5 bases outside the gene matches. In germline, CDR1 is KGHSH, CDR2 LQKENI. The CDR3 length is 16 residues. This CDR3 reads CASSPPGTVLSYEQYF. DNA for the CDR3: TGTGCCAGCTCACCACCCGGGACAGTGCTCTCCTACGAGCAGTACTTC.

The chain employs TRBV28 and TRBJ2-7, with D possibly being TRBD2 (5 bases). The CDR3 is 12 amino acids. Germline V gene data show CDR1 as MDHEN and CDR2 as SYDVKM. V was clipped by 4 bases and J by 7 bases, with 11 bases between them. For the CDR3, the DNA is TGTGCCAGCAGTTACTCTAGGAGGGAGCAGTACTTC. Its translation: CASSYSRREQYF.

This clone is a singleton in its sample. The CDR3 DNA follows: TGTGCCAGCTCACCAAGCGGGGGCGTGACTCCCCAGCATTTT. Protein product: CASSPSGGVTPQHF. V gene TRBV18 combines with J gene TRBJ1-5; weak D call: TRBD1 (6 bases). V was pared by 2 bases and J by 10 bases, with 15 bases between. Germline lookup yields CDR1 KGHSH and CDR2 LQKENI. The CDR3 spans 14 residues.

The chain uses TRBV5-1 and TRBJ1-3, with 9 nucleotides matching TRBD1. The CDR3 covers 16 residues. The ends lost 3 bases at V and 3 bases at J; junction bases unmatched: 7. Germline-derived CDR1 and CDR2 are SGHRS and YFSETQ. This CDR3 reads CASSSTGTGFGNTIYF. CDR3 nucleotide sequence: TGCGCCAGCAGCTCGACCGGGACAGGGTTTGGAAACACCATATATTTT.